Many counts were recorded for the clone carrying this T cell receptor (beta chain). The CDR3 extends over 16 amino acids. Trimming stripped 3 bases from V and 3 bases from J, with 15 bases between. Germline lookup yields CDR1 MDHEN and CDR2 SYDVKM. These data originate in a study of T cell repertoires in cytomegalovirus infection. MiXCR, applied by TCRdb to the reads, yields one record per CDR3 protein. In the table there are 85,000 to 130,000 distinct CDR3 sequences, 20% to 25% of which are singletons. Input material: CD8+ T cells from PBMCs. The receptor comes from a human donor in good health (CMV status not recorded). Some clones in this sample may be carry-over from other donors' samples. V gene TRBV28 combines with J gene TRBJ2-1; D is perhaps TRBD1 (5 bases). The CDR3 region has the DNA TGTGCCAGCAGTTTTCGTCTGGGGCAGAGCTACAATGAGCAGTTCTTC. This encodes CASSFRLGQSYNEQFF.